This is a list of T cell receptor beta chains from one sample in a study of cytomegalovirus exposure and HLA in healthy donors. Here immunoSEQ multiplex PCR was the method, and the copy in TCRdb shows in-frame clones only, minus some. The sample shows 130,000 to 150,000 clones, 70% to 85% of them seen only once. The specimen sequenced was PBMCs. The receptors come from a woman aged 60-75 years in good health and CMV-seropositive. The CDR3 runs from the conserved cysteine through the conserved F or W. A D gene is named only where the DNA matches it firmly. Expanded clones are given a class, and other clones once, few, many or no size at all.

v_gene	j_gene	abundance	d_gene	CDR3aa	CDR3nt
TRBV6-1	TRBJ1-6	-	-	CASSEVSGVNSPLHF	TGTGCCAGCAGTGAAGTCTCCGGGGTCAATTCACCCCTCCACTTT
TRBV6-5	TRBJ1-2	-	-	CASVGKALRREGYTF	TGTGCCAGCGTAGGTAAGGCCTTAAGGAGAGAAGGCTACACCTTC
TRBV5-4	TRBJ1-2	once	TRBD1	CASSRDRGAGYTF	TGTGCCAGCAGCCGGGACAGGGGCGCTGGCTACACCTTC
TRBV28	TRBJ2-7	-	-	CASSQLPRTQTYEQYF	TGTGCCAGCAGCCAGCTCCCTCGGACACAAACCTACGAGCAGTACTTC
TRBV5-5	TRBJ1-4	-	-	CASSLARQGTNEKLFF	TGTGCCAGCAGCTTGGCCAGGCAGGGTACTAATGAAAAACTGTTTTTT
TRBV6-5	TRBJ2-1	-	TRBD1	CASRRTGNEQFF	TGTGCCAGCAGAAGGACAGGGAATGAGCAGTTCTTC
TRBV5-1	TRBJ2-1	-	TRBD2	CASSFGGNEQFF	TGCGCCAGCAGCTTCGGGGGGAATGAGCAGTTCTTC
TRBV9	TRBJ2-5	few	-	CASSVEAQETQYF	TGTGCCAGCAGCGTAGAAGCGCAGGAGACCCAGTACTTC
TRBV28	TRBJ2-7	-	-	CASSLRGTYEQYF	TGTGCCAGCAGTTTAAGAGGGACCTACGAGCAGTACTTC
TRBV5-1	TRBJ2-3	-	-	CASTLTDTQYF	TGCGCCAGCACCCTCACAGATACGCAGTATTTT
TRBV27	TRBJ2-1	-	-	CASRLYKREVPNEQFF	TGTGCCAGCAGATTATATAAGAGGGAGGTCCCCAATGAGCAGTTCTTC
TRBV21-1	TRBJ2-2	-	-	CASSPQGGYTGELFF	TGTGCCAGCAGCCCCCAGGGGGGTTATACCGGGGAGCTGTTTTTT
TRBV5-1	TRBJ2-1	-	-	CASSPAGLNEQFF	TGCGCCAGCAGCCCCGCGGGCCTCAATGAGCAGTTCTTC
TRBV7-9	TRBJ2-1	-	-	CASSPPLRDEQFF	TGTGCCAGCAGCCCCCCCCTACGGGATGAGCAGTTCTTC
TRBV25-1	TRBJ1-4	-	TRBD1	CASPDRGNEKLFF	TGTGCCAGCCCGGACAGGGGTAATGAAAAACTGTTTTTT
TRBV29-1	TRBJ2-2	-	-	CSVEEGRLPGELFF	TGCAGCGTTGAAGAGGGGCGCTTACCCGGGGAGCTGTTTTTT
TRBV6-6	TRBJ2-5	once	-	CASSYSGQGYQETQYF	TGTGCCAGCAGTTACTCGGGCCAGGGGTACCAAGAGACCCAGTACTTC
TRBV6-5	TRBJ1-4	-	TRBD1	CASSYGTGNEKLFF	TGTGCCAGCAGTTATGGGACAGGGAATGAAAAACTGTTTTTT
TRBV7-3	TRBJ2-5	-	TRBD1	CASSSQGGMVFETQYF	TGTGCCAGCAGCTCACAGGGGGGAATGGTTTTCGAGACCCAGTACTTC
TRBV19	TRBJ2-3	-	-	CASSSPGDTQYF	TGTGCCAGTTCTTCCCCGGGTGATACGCAGTATTTT
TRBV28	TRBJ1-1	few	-	CASRRQSTSTEAFF	TGTGCCAGCCGCCGACAGTCAACGTCCACTGAAGCTTTCTTT
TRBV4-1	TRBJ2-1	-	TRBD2	CASSQDGGASSYNEQFF	TGCGCCAGCAGCCAGGACGGGGGGGCCAGCTCCTACAATGAGCAGTTCTTC
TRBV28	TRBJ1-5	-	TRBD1	CASSFNRGNGNQPQHF	TGTGCCAGCAGTTTCAACAGGGGCAACGGCAATCAGCCCCAGCATTTT
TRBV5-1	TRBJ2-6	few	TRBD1	CASSLVASGQGASGANVLTF	TGCGCCAGCAGCTTGGTCGCATCGGGACAGGGGGCCTCTGGGGCCAACGTCCTGACTTTC
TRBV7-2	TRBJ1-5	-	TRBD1	CASSPDRVGNQPQHF	TGTGCCAGCAGCCCTGACAGGGTTGGAAATCAGCCCCAGCATTTT
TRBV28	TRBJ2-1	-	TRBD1	CASSLRTGGARMDNEQFF	TGTGCCAGCAGTTTAAGGACAGGGGGCGCCAGGATGGACAATGAGCAGTTCTTC
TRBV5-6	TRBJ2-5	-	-	CASSLSVRDRGTQYF	TGTGCCAGCAGCTTGTCCGTCAGGGATCGTGGGACCCAGTACTTC
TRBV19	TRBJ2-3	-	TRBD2	CASSAEAGVGTDTQYF	TGTGCCAGTAGTGCGGAAGCGGGAGTCGGCACAGATACGCAGTATTTT
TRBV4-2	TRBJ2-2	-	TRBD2	CASSQLAGGGTGELFF	TGTGCCAGCAGCCAATTAGCGGGAGGGGGCACCGGGGAGCTGTTTTTT
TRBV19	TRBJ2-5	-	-	CASSNGPLGRETQYF	TGTGCCAGTAGTAATGGGCCACTAGGGCGAGAGACCCAGTACTTC
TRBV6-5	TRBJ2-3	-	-	CASRPDFTDTQYF	TGTGCCAGCAGACCGGACTTCACAGATACGCAGTATTTT
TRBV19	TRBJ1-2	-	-	CASRDFRYGYTF	TGTGCCAGTAGGGACTTTCGCTATGGCTACACCTTC